These 22 T cell receptor beta chains share one sample of origin, sequenced in a study of T cell responses to AZD1222 COVID-19 vaccine. TCRdb's copy holds only in-frame clones and misses some; the assay was immunoSEQ multiplex PCR. The repertoire has approximately 67,000 clones, around four fifths of them found once; the top ten carry less than 25%. The input for sequencing was peripheral blood, taken on day 0 of AZD1222 vaccination. These receptors all stem from an adult in good health.

The V and J genes are TRBV6-2 or TRBV6-3 and TRBJ1-5, with D unclear. Germline loops: CDR1 MNHEY, CDR2 SVGEGT. The ends were cut back, 2 bases at V and 1 base at J, with 6 bases in the middle. The CDR3 is 14 residues long. The DNA of the CDR3 is TGTGCCAGCAGTTACGTGGACAGCAATCAGCCCCAGCATTTT. Protein product: CASSYVDSNQPQHF.

V is TRBV7-3 and J is TRBJ2-2; D call uncertain. The germline V and J ends were trimmed by 5 bases and 7 bases, with 11 bases remaining between them. The CDR3 has 13 residues. From germline, CDR1 is SGHTA and CDR2 FQGTGA. CDR3 protein: CASSEYSDGELFF. The CDR3 DNA follows: TGTGCCAGCAGCGAGTACAGCGACGGGGAGCTGTTTTTT.

Notes on this clone: This specimen includes other DNA sequences encoding the same CDR3. The chain has TRBV5-8 and TRBJ1-4; D remains unclear. Germline V lookup: CDR1 SGHTS, CDR2 YDEGEE. Between the trimmed V and J ends, which lost 9 bases and 7 bases, there was a span of 19 bases. The CDR3 runs to 14 residues. The CDR3 DNA follows: TGTGCCATCCAACCCCGGGAGGACGGTGAAAAACTGTTTTTT. It is translated as CAIQPREDGEKLFF. Supplemented by reference TRBV5-8 and TRBJ1-4, the full variable domain reads EAGVTQSPTHLIKTRGQQATLRCSPISGHTSVYWYQQALGLGLQFLLWYDEGEERNRGNFPPRFSGRQFPNYSSELNVNALELEDSALYLCAIQPREDGEKLFFGSGTQLSVL.

Concerning this clone itself: This same CDR3 is encoded by further DNA sequences in the sample. The chain recombines TRBV9 with TRBJ1-6, with D possibly being TRBD1 (5 bases). V was trimmed by 4 bases and J by 7 bases, leaving 9 bases between them. Per the germline V gene, CDR1 is SGDLS and CDR2 is YYNGEE. The CDR3 covers 13 residues. The CDR3 sequence: CASSTTGNSPLHF. The DNA for the CDR3 is TGTGCCAGCAGCACCACAGGAAATTCACCCCTCCACTTT.

The V and J genes are TRBV3-1 (or the pseudogene TRBV3-2) and TRBJ1-3; the D gene is possibly TRBD1 (5 bases). The V gene's germline CDR1 is LGHDT and CDR2 YNNKEL (reference sequence). The CDR3 extends over 14 amino acids. The germline V and J ends were trimmed by 6 bases and 3 bases, with 12 bases remaining between them. CDR3 protein: CASSQGFSGNTIYF. CDR3 bases: TGTGCCAGCAGTCAGGGTTTTAGTGGAAACACCATATATTTT.

The sample holds one count of this clone. The rearrangement joins TRBV4-3 to TRBJ1-6, with TRBD1 matching 7 bases. This CDR3 is built from 16 residues. The ends lost 0 bases at V and 4 bases at J; junction bases unmatched: 3. Per germline, CDR1 LGHNA and CDR2 YSLEER. Here the CDR3 reads CASSQDPGQYNSPLHF. DNA for the CDR3: TGCGCCAGCAGCCAAGATCCGGGACAGTATAATTCACCCCTCCACTTT.

This clone was recorded only once. The chain has TRBV5-4 and TRBJ2-7; perhaps TRBD2 as D (5 bases). V was clipped by 0 bases and J by 1 base, with 11 bases between them. This CDR3 is built from 15 residues. CDR1 SGHNT and CDR2 YYREEE come from the germline V gene (reference sequence). CDR3 residues: CASSLALGESYEQYF. CDR3 nucleotide sequence: TGTGCCAGCAGCTTGGCTCTCGGGGAGTCCTACGAGCAGTACTTC.

The chain links TRBV27 to TRBJ1-1; D might be TRBD1 (6 bases). There are 17 residues in the CDR3. V was clipped by 5 bases and J by 5 bases, with 24 bases between them. Germline loops: CDR1 MNHEY, CDR2 SMNVEV (reference sequence). DNA for the CDR3: TGTGCCAGCAGTCGGCGCGGGCAGGGGAAGAATTTAACTGAAGCTTTCTTT. Protein: CASSRRGQGKNLTEAFF.

The chain joins TRBV27 to TRBJ2-1; 13 positions agree with TRBD2. This CDR3 comprises 15 residues. Trimming removed 7 bases from V and 5 bases from J; junction bases left unmatched: 5. Germline CDR1 and CDR2: MNHEY and SMNVEV (reference sequence). The CDR3 nucleotides are TGTGCCAGCACCCCGGGACTAGCGGGGCACAATGAGCAGTTCTTC. This sequence encodes CASTPGLAGHNEQFF.

The chain uses TRBV3-1 (or the pseudogene TRBV3-2) and TRBJ1-5, with a tentative D call TRBD1 (5 bases). Germline V gene sequence: CDR1 LGHDT, CDR2 YNNKEL (reference sequence). This CDR3 comprises 15 residues. V was trimmed by 1 base and J by 3 bases, leaving 10 bases between them. CDR3 loop: CASSQVSGLNQPQHF. The CDR3 DNA reads TGTGCCAGCAGCCAAGTTTCGGGGCTCAATCAGCCCCAGCATTTT.

This chain uses TRBV15 with TRBJ1-2; the D gene is possibly TRBD1 (6 bases). The CDR3 spans 16 residues. Trimming left V 5 bases short and J 4 bases short, with 20 bases between. The germline V gene encodes CDR1 LNHNV and CDR2 YYDKDF (reference sequence). CDR3: CATSRGAGGGGYGYTF. The CDR3, as DNA: TGTGCCACCAGCCGGGGGGCTGGGGGGGGCGGCTATGGCTACACCTTC.

V is TRBV6-2 or TRBV6-3 and J is TRBJ1-5; TRBD1 matches 7 bases. Germline V CDR1 and CDR2: MNHEY, SVGEGT. The CDR3 is 15 residues long. V shed 5 bases, J shed 0 bases, and the junction held 4 bases outside the gene matches. The CDR3 sequence is CASSRQGYSNQPQHF. For the CDR3, the DNA is TGTGCCAGCAGTCGACAGGGATATAGCAATCAGCCCCAGCATTTT.

The chain has TRBV6-5 and TRBJ1-1; D call uncertain. Germline V gene lookup returns CDR1 MNHEY and CDR2 SVGAGI. V dropped 6 bases and J dropped 5 bases, with 16 bases sitting between them. This CDR3 has 14 residues. CDR3 DNA sequence: TGTGCCAGCAGAACATTCTATCGTGGAACTGAAGCTTTCTTT. Translating gives CASRTFYRGTEAFF.

The J gene is TRBJ1-3, the V gene TRBV7-2, with 7 positions matching TRBD1. There are 15 residues in the CDR3. The J segment lost 3 bases and the V segment lost 3 bases, leaving 5 bases of the junction unmatched. Germline V gives CDR1 SGHTA, CDR2 FQGNSA. The CDR3 nucleotides read TGTGCCAGCAGCTTGAGGGGGCGCGATGGAAACACCATATATTTT. The encoded protein is CASSLRGRDGNTIYF.

DNA of the CDR3: TGTGCCAGCAGCTCCTTACCGGGACCTACTTCCTACGAGCAGTACTTC. Translation gives CASSSLPGPTSYEQYF. The V gene is TRBV7-9, the J gene TRBJ2-7; D may be TRBD1 or TRBD2 (5 bases each). The CDR3 is 16 residues long. The germline V gene has CDR1 SEHNR and CDR2 FQNEAQ (reference sequence). The V gene lost 4 bases and the J gene lost 1 base, with 17 bases spanning the gap.

This clone occurred once. The rearrangement joins TRBV5-1 to TRBJ2-2; 12 positions match TRBD2. V dropped 3 bases and J dropped 7; count of bases not matched to a gene: 10. Per the germline V gene, CDR1 is SGHRS and CDR2 is YFSETQ. The CDR3 consists of 17 residues. In DNA, the CDR3 is TGCGCCAGCAGCTCCCCACCGACTAGCGGGAGTAGCGGGGAGCTGTTTTTT. This gives the protein CASSSPPTSGSSGELFF.

This clone was detected a few times. The chain carries TRBV14 and TRBJ2-2; the D is unclear. V was shortened by 3 bases and J by 3 bases, with 11 bases between the two germline ends. Looked up from germline, CDR1 is SGHDN and CDR2 is FVKESK. CDR3 size: 15 residues. CDR3 amino acids: CASSHPTDYTGELFF. The DNA of the CDR3 is TGTGCCAGCAGCCATCCTACAGACTACACCGGGGAGCTGTTTTTT. Full variable domain (outside the CDR3, taken from reference TRBV14 and TRBJ2-2): EAGVTQFPSHSVIEKGQTVTLRCDPISGHDNLYWYRRVMGKEIKFLLHFVKESKQDESGMPNNRFLAERTGGTYSTLKVQPAELEDSGVYFCASSHPTDYTGELFFGEGSRLTVL.

The gene calls are TRBV11-2 and TRBJ1-3; D not resolved. Germline V gene sequence: CDR1 SGHAT, CDR2 FQNNGV. The length of the CDR3 is 13 residues. With 0 bases removed from V and 2 bases from J, the gap between germline ends came to 2 bases. CDR3 DNA sequence: TGTGCCAGCAGCTTAGAGCCTGGAAACACCATATATTTT. Its translation is CASSLEPGNTIYF.

V usage is TRBV7-2 and J usage is TRBJ2-4; a possible D gene is TRBD2 (5 bases). V lost 0 bases to trimming and J lost 0 bases, with 24 bases between them. Germline V gene sequence: CDR1 SGHTA, CDR2 FQGNSA. This CDR3 region has 21 residues. The CDR3 nucleotides read TGTGCCAGCAGCTTAGCGTTGGGCATTTCTTTTGAGGGAGTAGCCAAAAACATTCAGTACTTC. Protein sequence: CASSLALGISFEGVAKNIQYF.

The chain is built from TRBV9 and TRBJ2-5, with 9 nucleotides matching TRBD1. The V gene's germline CDR1 is SGDLS and CDR2 YYNGEE. V lost 0 bases, J lost 4 bases, and 7 bases stayed unmatched. The CDR3 runs 16 residues. CDR3 residues: CASSVGGQGGGETQYF. CDR3 bases: TGTGCCAGCAGCGTAGGGGGACAGGGAGGCGGAGAGACCCAGTACTTC. The whole variable domain, filled in from reference TRBV9 and TRBJ2-5, reads DSGVTQTPKHLITATGQRVTLRCSPRSGDLSVYWYQQSLDQGLQFLIQYYNGEERAKGNILERFSAQQFPDLHSELNLSSLELGDSALYFCASSVGGQGGGETQYFGPGTRLLVL.

This clone was counted a single time. The chain joins TRBV7-8 to TRBJ1-1, with D tentatively TRBD1 (6 bases). The V gene lost 5 bases and the J gene lost 0 bases, with 10 bases spanning the gap. CDR3 size: 14 residues. CDR1 is SGHVS and CDR2 is FQNEAQ in the germline V gene. DNA for the CDR3: TGTGCCAGCAGCCGACAGGCAATGAACACTGAAGCTTTCTTT. Encoded protein: CASSRQAMNTEAFF.

The gene calls are TRBV7-9 and TRBJ2-1; D gene ambiguous. The CDR3 has 17 amino acids. V dropped 5 bases and J dropped 8 bases, with 25 bases sitting between them. The germline V gene has CDR1 SEHNR and CDR2 FQNEAQ (reference sequence). CDR3 bases: TGTGCCAGCAGCCCAACGAACTTAGAACACTTCGGCGATGAGCAGTTCTTC. This encodes CASSPTNLEHFGDEQFF.